Following are 10 T cell receptor beta chains from one sample sequenced in a study of T cells in Graves' hyperthyroidism and ophthalmopathy. Template material for amplifying TCR beta CDR3 regions consisted of RNA transcripts. The study used the HTBI primer set for a first-round RT-PCR of the TCR CDR3. TCRdb used MiXCR to reprocess the multiplex PCR reads, holding one entry per CDR3 protein. The sample consists of approximately 400,000 distinct CDR3 sequences, 25% of them appearing once. The sequenced sample was blood. Receptors originate from a man in his fifties or sixties with Graves' hyperthyroidism.

The rearrangement joins TRBV5-5 to TRBJ1-1, with unresolved D. V was shortened by 3 bases and J by 6 bases, with 15 bases between the two germline ends. Germline V lookup: CDR1 SGHKS, CDR2 YYEKEE (reference sequence). The CDR3 runs 14 residues. CDR3 DNA sequence: TGTGCCAGCAGCTCGGTCCCGAGGAGACCTGAAGCTTTCTTT. This codes for CASSSVPRRPEAFF.

This clonotype was counted between two and nine times. The chain links TRBV3-1 to TRBJ2-3; the match to TRBD1 covers 9 bases. Germline loops: CDR1 LGHDT, CDR2 YNNKEL (reference sequence). The CDR3 covers 15 residues. The ends lost 5 bases at V and 4 bases at J; junction bases unmatched: 7. The CDR3 loop is CASSRTGTGSDTQYF. Here the CDR3 DNA reads TGTGCCAGCAGCAGAACCGGGACAGGGTCAGATACGCAGTATTTT.

This clonotype has at least ten counts. The chain employs TRBV28 and TRBJ2-1; 13 nucleotides match TRBD2. Trimming cost V 4 bases and J 4 bases; bases outside gene matches: 4. CDR1 and CDR2 (germline): MDHEN, SYDVKM. The CDR3 extends over 16 amino acids. CDR3 residues: CASSSGLAGVYNEQFF. Here the CDR3 DNA reads TGTGCCAGCAGTTCAGGACTAGCGGGAGTTTACAATGAGCAGTTCTTC.

The genes are TRBV29-1 and TRBJ2-1, with D unresolved. Germline CDR1 SQVTM, CDR2 ANQGSEA. The germline V and J ends were trimmed by 4 bases and 6 bases, with 13 bases remaining between them. This CDR3 has 13 residues. DNA for the CDR3: TGCAGCGTTGTTGAGCGATCCCTCAATGAGCAGTTCTTC. It specifies CSVVERSLNEQFF.

This clonotype was counted ten times or more. V usage is TRBV5-1 and J usage is TRBJ2-5, with D maybe TRBD2 (5 bases). V lost 4 bases and J 5 bases, leaving 15 bases between the germline ends. Germline lookup yields CDR1 SGHRS and CDR2 YFSETQ. The CDR3 is 14 residues long. CDR3 DNA: TGCGCCAGCAGCGCACCGGGGATGGGCGAGACCCAGTACTTC. Amino acid sequence: CASSAPGMGETQYF.

At least ten counts were recorded for this clonotype. The chain links TRBV5-1 to TRBJ2-7, with 7 bases aligning to TRBD1. The CDR3 has 15 amino acids. CDR1 SGHRS and CDR2 YFSETQ come from the germline V gene. J lost 2 bases, V lost 4 bases, and 9 bases had no gene match. The CDR3 nucleotides read TGCGCCAGCAGCCCGGGACAGACGAGCACCTACGAGCAGTACTTC. Its protein is CASSPGQTSTYEQYF.

This clonotype was counted a few times. The rearrangement joins TRBV5-6 to TRBJ2-3, with 9 bases fitting TRBD2. Trimming at V came to 0 bases and at J to 5 bases, leaving 7 bases not matched to a gene. The CDR3 contains 16 residues. CDR1 is SGHDT and CDR2 is YYEEEE in the germline V gene. The CDR3 nucleotides are TGTGCCAGCAGCTTGGCCTCGGGACTAGCACGAGATACGCAGTATTTT. Protein product: CASSLASGLARDTQYF. The full variable domain, completed using reference TRBV5-6 and TRBJ2-3, is DAGVTQSPTHLIKTRGQQVTLRCSPKSGHDTVSWYQQALGQGPQFIFQYYEEEERQRGNFPDRFSGHQFPNYSSELNVNALLLGDSALYLCASSLASGLARDTQYFGPGTRLTVL.

In this sample, this clonotype turned up many times. The genes are TRBV20-1 and TRBJ1-1, with a weak D call TRBD1 (5 bases). Germline lookup yields CDR1 DFQATT and CDR2 SNEGSKA (reference sequence). With 0 bases removed from V and 0 bases from J, the gap between germline ends came to 11 bases. The CDR3 spans 15 residues. The CDR3 is CSARDRRGLNTEAFF. CDR3 coding DNA: TGCAGTGCTAGAGATCGGCGGGGGTTGAACACTGAAGCTTTCTTT.

This clonotype was found many times. The CDR3 region has the DNA TGTGCCAGCAGTCCTCCTGACTACGAGCAGTACTTC. Amino acids: CASSPPDYEQYF. V and J are TRBV6-1 and TRBJ2-7; D gene ambiguous. V lost 5 bases and J lost 3, with 8 bases in between. The length of the CDR3 is 12 residues. Germline loops: CDR1 MNHNS, CDR2 SASEGT.

The J gene is TRBJ1-5, the V gene TRBV2; D is unresolved. The CDR3 length is 13 residues. V lost 7 bases and J lost 6, with 13 bases in between. Germline CDR1 reads SNHLY; CDR2 reads FYNNEI. CDR3 residues: CASTEIRSQPQHF. CDR3 coding DNA: TGTGCCAGCACGGAGATTAGGAGTCAGCCCCAGCATTTT. The variable domain in full, completed from reference TRBV2 and TRBJ1-5, reads EPEVTQTPSHQVTQMGQEVILRCVPISNHLYFYWYRQILGQKVEFLVSFYNNEISEKSEIFDDQFSVERPDGSNFTLKIRSTKLEDSAMYFCASTEIRSQPQHFGDGTRLSIL.